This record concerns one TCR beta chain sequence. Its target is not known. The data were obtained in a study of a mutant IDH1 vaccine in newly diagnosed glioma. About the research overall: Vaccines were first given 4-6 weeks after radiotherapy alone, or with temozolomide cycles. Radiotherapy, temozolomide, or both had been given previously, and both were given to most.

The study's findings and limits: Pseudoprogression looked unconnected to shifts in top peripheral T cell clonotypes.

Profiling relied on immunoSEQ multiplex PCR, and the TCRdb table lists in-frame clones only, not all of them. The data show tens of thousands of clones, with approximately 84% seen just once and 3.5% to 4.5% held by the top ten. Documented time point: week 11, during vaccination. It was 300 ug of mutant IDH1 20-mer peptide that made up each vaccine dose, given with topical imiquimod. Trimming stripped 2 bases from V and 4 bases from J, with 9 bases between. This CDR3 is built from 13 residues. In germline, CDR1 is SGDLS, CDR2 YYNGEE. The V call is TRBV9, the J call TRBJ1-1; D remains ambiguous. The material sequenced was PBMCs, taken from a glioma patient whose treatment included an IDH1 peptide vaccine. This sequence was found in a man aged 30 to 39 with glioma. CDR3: CASSVVPGTEAFF. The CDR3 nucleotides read TGTGCCAGCAGCGTCGTACCGGGCACTGAAGCTTTCTTT.